This TCR beta chain emerged from a study of T cell responses to AZD1222 COVID-19 vaccine. This table comes from immunoSEQ multiplex PCR, and its TCRdb copy is limited to in-frame clones, with some not included. The sample contains about 190,000 clones, around 94% of which appear only once. Note on this clone: The antigen is not known.

Study-wide results and caveats: Among spike-specific TCRs, nearly half reportedly target unmutated variant regions. Clonal diversity may have been underestimated in mostly white British donors. All repertoire sampling was performed exclusively after the peak T cell response. Elevations in Spike-specific TCR breadth and depth followed administration of two AZD1222 doses.

V was pared by 1 base and J by 6 bases, with 8 bases of the junction left unmatched. The CDR3 has 17 residues. The germline gives CDR1 LGHNA, CDR2 YSLEER. The chain joins TRBV4-3 to TRBJ2-1; 11 nucleotides agree with TRBD2. The material sequenced was peripheral blood, taken on day 0 of AZD1222 vaccination. This TCR was sampled from an adult in good health. This chain's CDR3 is CASSQVPRLAGLNEQFF. The CDR3 DNA reads TGCGCCAGCAGCCAAGTTCCTCGACTAGCGGGGCTCAATGAGCAGTTCTTC.